The clone carrying this T cell receptor beta chain was seen a single time. V dropped 4 bases and J dropped 8; count of bases not matched to a gene: 12. The CDR3 contains 15 residues. CDR1 is SGHRS and CDR2 is YFSETQ in the germline V gene. The source of the sample is a study of T cell changes during pregnancy in multiple sclerosis. The method was immunoSEQ multiplex PCR; TCRdb's version includes in-frame clones alone and lacks a portion of them. The data hold under 80,000 clones, with 85% to 95% observed a single time. The gene calls are TRBV5-1 and TRBJ2-1; 7 bases line up with TRBD2. Material: peripheral blood, obtained before pregnancy. This sequence originates from a female donor with multiple sclerosis, enrolled in a pregnancy study. CDR3 nucleotide sequence: TGCGCCAGCAGCCTCGAAGCGGGACGGGTTTATGAGCAGTTCTTC. It codes for CASSLEAGRVYEQFF.